One and the same sample provided the 10 T cell receptor beta chains below, sequenced in a study of blood T cell repertoires in COVID-19. The repertoire was sequenced with immunoSEQ multiplex PCR; TCRdb's copy has only in-frame clones and lacks some. The table records 190,000 or so clones, 90% of them present only once. The sequencing input was peripheral blood. These receptors originate from a man in his forties or fifties with acute or convalescent COVID-19.

CDR3 region: CASSLVGQGTRGWTQYF. The CDR3 nucleotides are TGCGCCAGCAGCCTGGTGGGACAGGGGACCCGAGGGTGGACGCAGTATTTT. The rearrangement links TRBV5-1 to TRBJ2-3, with 10 bases that match TRBD1. CDR1 and CDR2 (germline): SGHRS, YFSETQ. The V segment lost 4 bases and the J segment 9 bases; nucleotides outside the gene matches: 17. The CDR3 length is 17 residues.

The CDR3 DNA reads as TGTGCCAGCAGCTTAGAGGGACTAATTGATACGCAGTATTTT. Translated: CASSLEGLIDTQYF. This sequence joins TRBV7-2 and TRBJ2-3; 7 bases are a match to TRBD2. The V and J ends lost 1 base and 6 bases, in that order; junction bases with no gene match: 4. The CDR3 has 14 amino acids. The germline V gene encodes CDR1 SGHTA and CDR2 FQGNSA.

The genes are TRBV5-1 and TRBJ2-2, with TRBD2 identical over 10 bases. The CDR3 has 17 residues. Germline loops: CDR1 SGHRS, CDR2 YFSETQ. Germline trimming cut 0 bases from V and 4 bases from J; bases unmatched to any gene: 6. The CDR3 nucleotides are TGCGCCAGCAGCTTGGCTCCTAGCGGGAGAGGCACCGGGGAGCTGTTTTTT. The encoded protein is CASSLAPSGRGTGELFF. Variable domain in full (rest from reference TRBV5-1 and TRBJ2-2): KAGVTQTPRYLIKTRGQQVTLSCSPISGHRSVSWYQQTPGQGLQFLFEYFSETQRNKGNFPGRFSGRQFSNSRSEMNVSTLELGDSALYLCASSLAPSGRGTGELFFGEGSRLTVL.

The gene calls are TRBV9 and TRBJ2-3; tentatively, D is TRBD2 (6 bases). The CDR3 spans 15 residues. Trimming removed 3 bases from V and 1 base from J, with 12 bases in between. Germline V gene lookup returns CDR1 SGDLS and CDR2 YYNGEE. In DNA form, the CDR3 reads TGTGCCAGCAGCGCAAGGGGCGGGGGCACAGATACGCAGTATTTT. It specifies CASSARGGGTDTQYF.

The rearrangement uses TRBV2 and TRBJ2-4; D is perhaps TRBD1 (6 bases). This CDR3 has 15 amino acids. V lost 6 bases and J 3 bases, leaving 15 bases between the germline ends. Per the germline V gene, CDR1 is SNHLY and CDR2 is FYNNEI. CDR3 region: CASRFNRVVKNIQYF. In nucleotides, the CDR3 is TGTGCCAGCAGATTTAACAGGGTTGTCAAAAACATTCAGTACTTC.

This clone turned up a few times. This rearrangement joins TRBV5-6 to TRBJ2-3; D is ambiguous. This CDR3 is built from 12 residues. Germline V gene lookup returns CDR1 SGHDT and CDR2 YYEEEE. V was clipped by 2 bases and J by 6 bases, with 7 bases between them. CDR3 region: CASSFQADTQYF. Written as DNA, the CDR3 is TGTGCCAGCAGCTTTCAGGCGGATACGCAGTATTTT. Supplemented by reference TRBV5-6 and TRBJ2-3, the full variable domain reads DAGVTQSPTHLIKTRGQQVTLRCSPKSGHDTVSWYQQALGQGPQFIFQYYEEEERQRGNFPDRFSGHQFPNYSSELNVNALLLGDSALYLCASSFQADTQYFGPGTRLTVL.

The count of this clone is one. This rearrangement joins TRBV28 to TRBJ1-2, with D uncertain. The CDR3 is 11 residues long. Germline V gene lookup returns CDR1 MDHEN and CDR2 SYDVKM. Trimming stripped 7 bases from V and 5 bases from J, with 8 bases between. The CDR3 nucleotides read TGTGCCAGCATGGCGGGATATGGCTACACCTTC. This gives the protein CASMAGYGYTF.

The J gene is TRBJ2-3, the V gene TRBV5-4; TRBD1 matches 7 bases. There are 14 residues in the CDR3. The V gene end was trimmed by 3 bases and the J gene end by 6 bases; junction bases not matched to a gene: 7. In germline, CDR1 is SGHNT, CDR2 YYREEE (reference sequence). The CDR3 bases are TGTGCCAGCAGCTCACTCGACAGGGCCGATACGCAGTATTTT. It yields the protein CASSSLDRADTQYF.

V and J are TRBV30 and TRBJ2-1; 13 bases are a match to TRBD2. V lost 2 bases to trimming and J lost 3 bases; unmatched junction nucleotides: 1. The CDR3 extends over 15 amino acids. Germline V lookup: CDR1 GTSNPN, CDR2 SVGIG (reference sequence). The CDR3 DNA is TGTGCCTGGAGTCGGACTAGCGGGAGCTACAATGAGCAGTTCTTC. Its translation is CAWSRTSGSYNEQFF.

The chain combines TRBV19 with TRBJ2-5, with TRBD1 matching 7 bases. V lost 4 bases, J lost 2 bases, and 7 bases stayed unmatched. This CDR3 is 15 amino acids long. Germline V CDR1 and CDR2: LNHDA, SQIVND (reference sequence). This CDR3 reads CASSTPGTEQETQYF. CDR3 DNA: TGTGCCAGTAGTACCCCCGGGACAGAACAAGAGACCCAGTACTTC.